Here is one TCR beta chain with its context. This sample is part of a study of blood T cell repertoires in COVID-19. For the study at large: Samples of COVID-19 (acute and convalescent) were obtained from the United States, Italy and Spain. T cells, B-cell-depleted T cells, or PBMCs provided the cDNA or gDNA that served as material.

Per the original methods: It was from reference gene primer amplification that nucleated cell counts were estimated. Profiling relied on immunoSEQ multiplex PCR, and the TCRdb table lists in-frame clones only, not all of them. V, J and clone size were drawn from that table, and D and trimming were deduced from the DNA. Of 70,000 to 75,000 clones listed, roughly 80% were seen once; the top ten hold roughly 5%. The TCR comes from an elderly woman with active or convalescent COVID-19. The sample taken for sequencing was peripheral blood.

Written as DNA, the CDR3 is TGCGCCAGCAGCTCACCTCGGACTAGCGGGGGGATCTCTAGCACAGATACGCAGTATTTT. Translated, it gives CASSSPRTSGGISSTDTQYF. The chain carries TRBV5-1 and TRBJ2-3; 14 positions agree with TRBD2. This CDR3 region has 20 residues. The ends lost 3 bases at V and 0 bases at J; junction bases unmatched: 12. The germline gives CDR1 SGHRS, CDR2 YFSETQ.